This record concerns one T cell receptor beta chain sequence. The antigen is unknown. This record belongs to a study of shared clonotypes between healthy human individuals. Notes on the study in general: Sampling was confined to blood; repertoires within tissues likely differ.

The V and J ends lost 1 base and 5 bases respectively, with 8 bases between them. The germline gives CDR1 SGHTS, CDR2 YDEGEE. There are 13 residues in the CDR3. Here immunoSEQ multiplex PCR was the method, and the copy in TCRdb shows in-frame clones only, minus some. Among 2 million to 2.5 million clones, approximately 93% were seen once, and the ten largest hold approximately 0.35%. The origin of this receptor is a man aged 18 to 30 in good health. Some clones in this sample may be carry-over from other donors' samples. The chain carries TRBV5-8 and TRBJ2-3; D gene ambiguous. Sequenced input: naive CD4+ T cells from PBMCs. Subset meaning: CD45RA+ positively selected. The CDR3 is CASSLRSVDTQYF. In nucleotides, the CDR3 is TGTGCCAGCAGCTTGAGGTCGGTAGATACGCAGTATTTT.